This record concerns one TCR beta chain sequence. Its target is not known. Germline CDR1 reads SGHRS; CDR2 reads YFSETQ. The CDR3 has 14 residues. Unmatched junction bases numbered 9, after V lost 2 bases and J lost 8 bases. When sampled, the donors appeared nominally healthy, though they likely had unrecorded immune exposures. This specimen comes from a study of cytomegalovirus exposure and HLA in healthy donors. Overall study context: Earlier, fewer than 140 million unique TCR beta sequences were recovered from around 190 million T cells by an analysis.

The study, taken as a whole, reports: Productive status was seen about 90% or about 30% of the time for most TCR beta V segments in an earlier analysis. A missense DCLRE1C variant was associated with V- and J-gene trimming of TCR beta chains in a later analysis, and an independent cohort replicated the association.

A multiplex PCR was run with 60 Vbeta primers and 13 Jbeta primers. TCRdb's copy holds only in-frame clones and misses some; the assay was immunoSEQ multiplex PCR. Among about 190,000 clones, about 80% were seen once, and the ten largest hold around 2.1%. The chain is built from TRBV5-1 and TRBJ1-1; 7 bases match TRBD1. Sequencing was performed on PBMCs. This TCR derives from a woman younger than 30 in good health and CMV-seropositive. As DNA, the CDR3 is TGCGCCAGCAGCTTAACAGGGGCCCAGTTGGAAGCTTTCTTT. Residues: CASSLTGAQLEAFF. The full variable domain, rest sourced from reference TRBV5-1 and TRBJ1-1, is KAGVTQTPRYLIKTRGQQVTLSCSPISGHRSVSWYQQTPGQGLQFLFEYFSETQRNKGNFPGRFSGRQFSNSRSEMNVSTLELGDSALYLCASSLTGAQLEAFFGQGTRLTVV.